Listed below are T cell receptor beta chains from one sample, sequenced in a study of blood T cell repertoires in COVID-19. Clones were read by immunoSEQ multiplex PCR, and TCRdb kept only the in-frame ones, dropping some. The sample records more than 200,000 clones, around nine tenths being singletons. The sample taken for sequencing was peripheral blood. Source of these receptors: a man aged 25 to 40 with active or convalescent COVID-19. Each CDR3 is given with its conserved first and last residue. A D gene is named only where the DNA matches it firmly. Clone size is given for some rows only: seen once, a few or many times, or a class if the clone is expanded.

>.|.|TRBV4-1|TRBJ1-2
TGCGCCAGCAGCCAAGACAGTTTGACAGGAGTAAGGACCGGCTATGGCTACACCTTC
CASSQDSLTGVRTGYGYTF
>.|.|TRBV30|TRBJ1-2
TGTGCCTGGAGTCAAGGGGAGGGGGATGGCTACACCTTC
CAWSQGEGDGYTF
>.|.|TRBV3-1/TRBV3-2|TRBJ1-2
TGTGCCAGCAGCCCTCAATCTTCCAAACAAAACTATGGCTACGCCTTC
CASSPQSSKQNYGYAF
>TRBD2|.|TRBV7-2|TRBJ2-3
TGTGCCAGCAGCCCAACCTGGCGGGGGGCCATTTTAGATACGCAGTATTTT
CASSPTWRGAILDTQYF
>TRBD1|.|TRBV19|TRBJ2-7
TGTGCCAGTAGTATGGACAGGGGGTTGTCCTACGAGCAGTACTTC
CASSMDRGLSYEQYF
>.|.|TRBV7-2|TRBJ2-5
TGTGCCAGCAGCTTAGCGGGGGCGGCTAGCCAAGAGACCCAGTACTTC
CASSLAGAASQETQYF
>.|.|TRBV6-5|TRBJ1-5
TGTGCCAGCAGACGCGGACACATGAATCAGCCCCAGCATTTT
CASRRGHMNQPQHF
>.|.|TRBV5-8|TRBJ1-1
TGTGCCAGCAGCTTGTGGCAGTACACTGAAGCTTTCTTT
CASSLWQYTEAFF
>.|.|TRBV9|TRBJ1-1
TGTGCCAGCAGCGTAGGGGGGGGCCCCAACACTGAAGCTTTCTTT
CASSVGGGPNTEAFF
>TRBD1|.|TRBV6-2/TRBV6-3|TRBJ1-3
TGTGCCAGCAGCCCCGCGGGACAGCTATTTGGAAACACCATATATTTT
CASSPAGQLFGNTIYF
>.|.|TRBV5-1|TRBJ1-4
TGCGCCAGCAGCTTGGAGGGGAGGAATGAAAAACTGTTTTTT
CASSLEGRNEKLFF
>.|few|TRBV6-2/TRBV6-3|TRBJ2-7
TGTGCCAGCAGTTTAACCGGTTTGGCAGGGCAAGAGCAGTACTTC
CASSLTGLAGQEQYF
>.|.|TRBV5-1|TRBJ1-3
TGCGCCAGCAGCGACCAGGGTCTCGGAAACACCATATATTTT
CASSDQGLGNTIYF
>TRBD1|.|TRBV9|TRBJ1-6
TGTGCCAGCAGCGTAGGGGACAGGGACTTAGTGGCCCTCCACTTT
CASSVGDRDLVALHF
>.|.|TRBV27|TRBJ2-5
TGTGCCAGCAGCCGAGACAGCCAAGAGACCCAGTACTTC
CASSRDSQETQYF
>TRBD2|.|TRBV2|TRBJ2-7
TGTGCCAGCAGTCGTGAGGGCGGGAGGGCCTACGAGCAGTACTTC
CASSREGGRAYEQYF
>TRBD2|.|TRBV5-6|TRBJ2-5
TGTGCCAGCAGCTTGATTAGCGGGGTGGGAGAGACCCAGTACTTC
CASSLISGVGETQYF
>TRBD1|.|TRBV2|TRBJ1-5
TGTGCCAGCAGTCTGGAGGGGGCGGGTCAGCCCCAGCATTTT
CASSLEGAGQPQHF
>TRBD1|few|TRBV4-2|TRBJ1-1
TGTGCCAGCAGCCCCGACGCCAGGGGGGACACTGAAGCTTTCTTT
CASSPDARGDTEAFF
>TRBD1|.|TRBV5-4|TRBJ1-2
TGTGCCAGCAGGAGGACAGGTATCGGCTATGGCTACACCTTC
CASRRTGIGYGYTF
>TRBD1|.|TRBV12-5|TRBJ2-5
TGTGCTAGTGGTTTAGGGACAGGGGGCCAAGAGACCCAGTACTTC
CASGLGTGGQETQYF
>TRBD1|.|TRBV2|TRBJ1-2
TGTGCGAAGGGGGCGCGAACTAACTATGGCTACACCTTC
CAKGARTNYGYTF
>TRBD2|.|TRBV24-1|TRBJ2-3
TGTGCCACCAGTGACCGGGGACTACCAAAAGGTCGACATGAATATATAGATACGCAGTATTTT
CATSDRGLPKGRHEYIDTQYF
>.|.|TRBV5-6|TRBJ1-2
TGTGCCAGCAGCTTGGGCGGGCACTATGGCTACACCTTC
CASSLGGHYGYTF
>TRBD1|.|TRBV29-1|TRBJ2-7
TGCAGCGTTGAGACCGGGACAGCCTCCTACGAGCAGTACTTC
CSVETGTASYEQYF
>.|.|TRBV6-5|TRBJ1-1
TGTGCCAGCACCCAGGGCAGTCAGCCCCTCACTGAAGCTTTCTTT
CASTQGSQPLTEAFF
>.|.|TRBV7-8|TRBJ2-5
TGTGCCAGCAGCTTAGCGGGGCTGGGTCAAGAGACCCAGTACTTC
CASSLAGLGQETQYF
>TRBD1|.|TRBV10-1|TRBJ2-4
TGCGCCAGCTTAAGAGGGACAGGCAAAAACATTCAGTACTTC
CASLRGTGKNIQYF
>.|.|TRBV7-2|TRBJ2-7
TGTGCCAGCAGCTTAGCCCGGGAGCCGGGCCACGAGCAGTACTTC
CASSLAREPGHEQYF
>TRBD1|.|TRBV7-4|TRBJ1-4
TGTGCCAGCAGCTTAGCGCCCCCCAAAAGCGCGGACAGGGGGTGGGGAAAACTGTTTTTT
CASSLAPPKSADRGWGKLFF
>TRBD1|.|TRBV7-8|TRBJ1-1
TGTGCCAGCAGCTTAGGTGTCTGGGGACAGCCTGAAGCTTTCTTT
CASSLGVWGQPEAFF
>TRBD1|.|TRBV11-2|TRBJ1-2
TGTGCCAGCAGCCCCCCGGTGGTGAGGGACAGGGGGCTTGGCTACACCTTC
CASSPPVVRDRGLGYTF
>TRBD1|.|TRBV5-4|TRBJ2-5
TGTGCCAGCAGCTCAAGACAGGGAGAAGAGACCCAGTACTTC
CASSSRQGEETQYF
>TRBD1|few|TRBV9|TRBJ1-5
TGTGCCAGCAGCCCTAAGGGGACAGGGGTTCAGCCCCAGCATTTT
CASSPKGTGVQPQHF
>TRBD1|.|TRBV5-4|TRBJ2-3
TGTGCCAGCAGCTTGGATCCAGGGGGCGGCGGCAGGTCGGATACGCAGTATTTT
CASSLDPGGGGRSDTQYF
>.|.|TRBV4-1|TRBJ1-4
TGCGCCAGCAGCCAGGGCACCAACAGGGCCACTAATGAAAAACTGTTTTTT
CASSQGTNRATNEKLFF
>TRBD2|.|TRBV19|TRBJ2-3
TGTGCCAGTAGTATCGAACTAGCGGGGGGGTACACTAGCACAGATACGCAGTATTTT
CASSIELAGGYTSTDTQYF
>.|.|TRBV18|TRBJ2-6
TGTGCCAGCTCACCACTCCACAGAGAAAACTCTGGGGCCAACGTCCTGACTTTC
CASSPLHRENSGANVLTF
>.|.|TRBV11-3|TRBJ1-1
TGTGCCAGCAGCTGGGGCATAAACACTGAAGCTTTCTTT
CASSWGINTEAFF
>.|.|TRBV12-3/TRBV12-4|TRBJ1-1
TGTGCCAGCCTCTCGGGGGGGCTCACTGAAGCTTTCTTT
CASLSGGLTEAFF
>.|.|TRBV12-2|TRBJ1-1
TGTGCAAGTCGCTTTGACAGGCTGAACACTGAAGCTTTCTTT
CASRFDRLNTEAFF
>.|once|TRBV5-1|TRBJ2-5
TGCGCCAGCAGCTTGGATTCAGGACAAGAGACCCAGTACTTC
CASSLDSGQETQYF
>.|.|TRBV4-2|TRBJ1-1
TGTGCCAGCAGCCAAGATCAGGGTTTGATCACTGAAGCTTTCTTT
CASSQDQGLITEAFF
>.|.|TRBV6-5|TRBJ2-1
TGTGCCAGCAGTTATTCGTTCCGAGATTACAATGAGCAGTTCTTC
CASSYSFRDYNEQFF
>.|few|TRBV5-4|TRBJ2-1
TGTGCCAGCAGTCCCGACGGGTTAGGAGACAATGAGCAGTTCTTC
CASSPDGLGDNEQFF
>.|few|TRBV11-3|TRBJ1-1
TGTGCCAGCAGCCCCGGGGGGAGGGCGGCTTTCTTT
CASSPGGRAAFF
>.|.|TRBV6-5|TRBJ2-7
TGTGCCACACGCGGTGACGAGCAGTACTTC
CATRGDEQYF